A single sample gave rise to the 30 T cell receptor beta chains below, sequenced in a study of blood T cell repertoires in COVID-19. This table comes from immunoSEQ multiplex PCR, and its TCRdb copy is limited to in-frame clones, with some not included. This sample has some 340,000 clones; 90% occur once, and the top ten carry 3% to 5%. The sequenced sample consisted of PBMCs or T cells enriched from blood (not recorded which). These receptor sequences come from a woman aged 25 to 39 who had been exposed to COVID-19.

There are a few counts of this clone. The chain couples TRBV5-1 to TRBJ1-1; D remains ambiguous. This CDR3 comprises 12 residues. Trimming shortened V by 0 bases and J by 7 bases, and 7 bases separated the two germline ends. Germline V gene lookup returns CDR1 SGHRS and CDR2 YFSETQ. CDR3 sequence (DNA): TGCGCCAGCAGCTTGGGAGATAATGAAGCTTTCTTT. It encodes CASSLGDNEAFF.

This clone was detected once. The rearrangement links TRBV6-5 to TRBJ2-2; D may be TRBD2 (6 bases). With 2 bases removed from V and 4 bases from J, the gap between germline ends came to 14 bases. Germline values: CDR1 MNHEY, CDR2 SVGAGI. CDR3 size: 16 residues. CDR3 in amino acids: CASSYAGPTVTGELFF. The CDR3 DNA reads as TGTGCCAGCAGTTACGCGGGGCCGACAGTCACCGGGGAGCTGTTTTTT.

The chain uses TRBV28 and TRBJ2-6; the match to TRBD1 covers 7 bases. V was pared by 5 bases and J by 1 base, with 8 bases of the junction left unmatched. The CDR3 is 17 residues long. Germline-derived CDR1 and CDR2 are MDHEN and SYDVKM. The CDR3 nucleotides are TGTGCCAGCAGTCTACTCACGGGACAGTCTGGGGCCAACGTCCTGACTTTC. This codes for CASSLLTGQSGANVLTF.

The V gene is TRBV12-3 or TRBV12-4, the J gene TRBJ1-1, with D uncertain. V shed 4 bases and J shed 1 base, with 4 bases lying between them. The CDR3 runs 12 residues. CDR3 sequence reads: CASSSWNTEAFF. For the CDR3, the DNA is TGTGCCAGCAGTTCGTGGAACACTGAAGCTTTCTTT.

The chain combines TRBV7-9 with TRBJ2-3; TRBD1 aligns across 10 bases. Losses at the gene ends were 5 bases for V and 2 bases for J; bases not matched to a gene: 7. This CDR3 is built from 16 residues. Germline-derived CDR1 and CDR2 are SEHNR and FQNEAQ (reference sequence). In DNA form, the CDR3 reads TGTGCCAGCAGCCCGATCGGGACAGGGGACACAGATACGCAGTATTTT. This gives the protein CASSPIGTGDTDTQYF.

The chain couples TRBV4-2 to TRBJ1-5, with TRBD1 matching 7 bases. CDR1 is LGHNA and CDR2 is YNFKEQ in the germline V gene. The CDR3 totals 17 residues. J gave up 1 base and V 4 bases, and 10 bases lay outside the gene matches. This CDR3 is CASSPSNRGPSNQPQHF. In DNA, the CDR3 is TGTGCCAGCAGCCCCAGCAACAGGGGCCCGAGCAATCAGCCCCAGCATTTT.

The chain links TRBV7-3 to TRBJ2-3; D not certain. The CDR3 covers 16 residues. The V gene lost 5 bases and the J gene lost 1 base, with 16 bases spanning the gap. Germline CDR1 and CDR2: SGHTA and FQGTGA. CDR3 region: CASSPSRRAGTDTQYF. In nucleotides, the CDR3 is TGTGCCAGCAGCCCTTCGAGGAGAGCCGGCACAGATACGCAGTATTTT.

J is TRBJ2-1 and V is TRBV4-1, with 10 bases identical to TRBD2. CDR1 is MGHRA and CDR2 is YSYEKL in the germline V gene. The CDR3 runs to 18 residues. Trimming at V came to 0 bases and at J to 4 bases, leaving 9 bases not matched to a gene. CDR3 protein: CASSQDSQRGGRYNEQFF. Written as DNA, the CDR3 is TGCGCCAGCAGCCAAGACTCCCAGCGGGGGGGCCGATACAATGAGCAGTTCTTC.

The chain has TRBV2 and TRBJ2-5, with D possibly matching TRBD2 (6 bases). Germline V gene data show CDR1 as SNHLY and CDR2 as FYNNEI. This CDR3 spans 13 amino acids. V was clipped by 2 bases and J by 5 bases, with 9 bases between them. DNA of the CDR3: TGTGCCAGCAGTGAATTACGGGGGGAGACCCAGTACTTC. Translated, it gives CASSELRGETQYF.

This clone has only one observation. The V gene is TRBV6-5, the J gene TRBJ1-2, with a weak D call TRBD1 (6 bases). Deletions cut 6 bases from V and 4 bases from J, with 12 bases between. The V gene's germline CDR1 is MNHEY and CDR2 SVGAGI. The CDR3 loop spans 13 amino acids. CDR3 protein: CASRNRVGYGYTF. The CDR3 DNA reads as TGTGCCAGCAGGAACAGGGTCGGCTATGGCTACACCTTC.

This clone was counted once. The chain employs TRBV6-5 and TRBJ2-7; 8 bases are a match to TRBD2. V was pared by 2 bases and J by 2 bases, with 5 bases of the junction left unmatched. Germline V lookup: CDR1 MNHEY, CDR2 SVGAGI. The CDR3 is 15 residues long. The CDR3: CASSYRRGETYEQYF. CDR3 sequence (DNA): TGTGCCAGCAGTTACAGGCGGGGGGAGACCTACGAGCAGTACTTC.

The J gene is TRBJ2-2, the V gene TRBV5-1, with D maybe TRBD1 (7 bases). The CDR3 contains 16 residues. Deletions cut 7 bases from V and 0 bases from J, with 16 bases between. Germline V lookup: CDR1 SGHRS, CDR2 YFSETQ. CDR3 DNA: TGCGCCAGCCGTGGACGCGGGACAGCGAACACCGGGGAGCTGTTTTTT. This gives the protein CASRGRGTANTGELFF. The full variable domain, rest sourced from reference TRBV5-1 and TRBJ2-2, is KAGVTQTPRYLIKTRGQQVTLSCSPISGHRSVSWYQQTPGQGLQFLFEYFSETQRNKGNFPGRFSGRQFSNSRSEMNVSTLELGDSALYLCASRGRGTANTGELFFGEGSRLTVL.

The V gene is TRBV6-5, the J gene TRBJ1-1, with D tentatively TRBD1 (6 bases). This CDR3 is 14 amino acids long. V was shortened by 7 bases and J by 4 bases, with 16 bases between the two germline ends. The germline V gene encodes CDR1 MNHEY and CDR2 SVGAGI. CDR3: CASNKQGFGTEAFF. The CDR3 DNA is TGTGCCAGCAACAAACAGGGTTTTGGCACTGAAGCTTTCTTT.

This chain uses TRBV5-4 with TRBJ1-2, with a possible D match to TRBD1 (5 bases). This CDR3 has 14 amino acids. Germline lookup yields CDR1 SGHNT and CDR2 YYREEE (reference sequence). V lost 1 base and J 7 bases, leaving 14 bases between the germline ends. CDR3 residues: CASSLFIGQGGYTF. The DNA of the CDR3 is TGTGCCAGCAGCTTGTTCATCGGGCAGGGTGGCTACACCTTC.

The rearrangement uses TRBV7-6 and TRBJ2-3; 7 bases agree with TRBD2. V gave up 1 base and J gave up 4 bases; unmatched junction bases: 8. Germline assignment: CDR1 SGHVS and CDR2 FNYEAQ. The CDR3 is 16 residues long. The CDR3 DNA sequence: TGTGCCAGCAGCTTAGTAGCGGGCCCTGGGTCAGATACGCAGTATTTT. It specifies CASSLVAGPGSDTQYF. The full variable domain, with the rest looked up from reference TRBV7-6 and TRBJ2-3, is GAGVSQSPRYKVTKRGQDVALRCDPISGHVSLYWYRQALGQGPEFLTYFNYEAQQDKSGLPNDRFSAERPEGSISTLTIQRTEQRDSAMYRCASSLVAGPGSDTQYFGPGTRLTVL.

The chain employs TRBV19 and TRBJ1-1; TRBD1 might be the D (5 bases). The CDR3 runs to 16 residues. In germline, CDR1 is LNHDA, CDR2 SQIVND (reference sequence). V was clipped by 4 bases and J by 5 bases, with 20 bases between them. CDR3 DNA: TGTGCCAGTAGTACTCTACCAGGGCAGGGCCAAACTGAAGCTTTCTTT. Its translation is CASSTLPGQGQTEAFF.

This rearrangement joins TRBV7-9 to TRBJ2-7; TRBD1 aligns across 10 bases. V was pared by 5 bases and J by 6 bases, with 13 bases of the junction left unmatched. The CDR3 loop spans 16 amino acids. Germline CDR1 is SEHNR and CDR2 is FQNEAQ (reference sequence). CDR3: CASSLNPGQGSGEQYF. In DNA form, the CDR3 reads TGTGCCAGCAGCCTAAACCCGGGACAGGGGTCGGGCGAGCAGTACTTC.

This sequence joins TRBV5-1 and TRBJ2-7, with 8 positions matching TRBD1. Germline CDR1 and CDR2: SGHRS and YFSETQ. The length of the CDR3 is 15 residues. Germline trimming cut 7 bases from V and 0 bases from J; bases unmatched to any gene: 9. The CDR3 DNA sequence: TGCGCCAGCCGCGGAACAGGGGGTGACTCCTACGAGCAGTACTTC. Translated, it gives CASRGTGGDSYEQYF.

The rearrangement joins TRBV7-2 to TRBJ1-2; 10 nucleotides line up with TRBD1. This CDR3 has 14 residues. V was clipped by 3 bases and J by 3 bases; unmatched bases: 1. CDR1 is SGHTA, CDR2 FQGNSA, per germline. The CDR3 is CASSLDRGDYGYTF. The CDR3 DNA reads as TGTGCCAGCAGCTTGGACAGGGGGGACTATGGCTACACCTTC.

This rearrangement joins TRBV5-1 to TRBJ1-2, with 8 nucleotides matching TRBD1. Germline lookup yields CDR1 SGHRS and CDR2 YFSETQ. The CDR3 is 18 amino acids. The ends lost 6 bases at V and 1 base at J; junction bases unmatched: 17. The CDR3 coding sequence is TGCGCCAGCACCGAATCCAGGACAGGGCCCTATGGTAACTATGGCTACACCTTC. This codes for CASTESRTGPYGNYGYTF.

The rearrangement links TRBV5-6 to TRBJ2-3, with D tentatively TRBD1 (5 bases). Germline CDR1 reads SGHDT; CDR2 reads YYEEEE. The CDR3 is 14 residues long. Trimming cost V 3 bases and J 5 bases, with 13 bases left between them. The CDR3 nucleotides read TGTGCCAGCAGCTCGAATACTCAGGGAGATACGCAGTATTTT. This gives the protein CASSSNTQGDTQYF.

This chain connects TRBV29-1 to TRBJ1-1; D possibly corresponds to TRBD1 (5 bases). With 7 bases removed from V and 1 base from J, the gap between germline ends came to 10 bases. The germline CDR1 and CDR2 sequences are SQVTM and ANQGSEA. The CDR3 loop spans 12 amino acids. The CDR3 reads CSGSRANTEAFF. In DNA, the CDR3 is TGCAGCGGAAGCAGGGCGAACACTGAAGCTTTCTTT.

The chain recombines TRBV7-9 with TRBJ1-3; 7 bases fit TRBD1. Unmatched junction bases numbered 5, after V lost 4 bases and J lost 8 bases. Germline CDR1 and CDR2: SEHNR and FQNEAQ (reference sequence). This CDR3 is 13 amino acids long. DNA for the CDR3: TGTGCCAGCAGCTCGTCACAGGGGTACACCATATATTTT. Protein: CASSSSQGYTIYF. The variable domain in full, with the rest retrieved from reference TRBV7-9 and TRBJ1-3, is DTGVSQNPRHKITKRGQNVTFRCDPISEHNRLYWYRQTLGQGPEFLTYFQNEAQLEKSRLLSDRFSAERPKGSFSTLEIQRTEQGDSAMYLCASSSSQGYTIYFGEGSWLTVV.

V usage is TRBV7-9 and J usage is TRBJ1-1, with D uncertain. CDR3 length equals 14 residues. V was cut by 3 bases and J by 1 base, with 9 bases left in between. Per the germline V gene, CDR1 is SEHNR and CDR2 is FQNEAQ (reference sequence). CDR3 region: CASSFGGGNTEAFF. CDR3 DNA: TGTGCCAGCAGCTTCGGCGGTGGGAACACTGAAGCTTTCTTT.

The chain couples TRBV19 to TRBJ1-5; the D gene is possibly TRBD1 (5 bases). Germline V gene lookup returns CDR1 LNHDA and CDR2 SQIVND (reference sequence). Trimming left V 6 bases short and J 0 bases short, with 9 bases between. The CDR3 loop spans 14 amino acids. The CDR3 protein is CASSLGHSNQPQHF. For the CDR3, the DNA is TGTGCCAGTAGCCTAGGACATAGCAATCAGCCCCAGCATTTT.

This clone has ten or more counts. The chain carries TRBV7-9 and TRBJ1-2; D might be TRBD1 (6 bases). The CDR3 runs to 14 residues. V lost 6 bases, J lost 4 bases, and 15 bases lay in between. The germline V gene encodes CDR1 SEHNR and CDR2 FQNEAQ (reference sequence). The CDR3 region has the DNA TGTGCCAGCAGGCCGGACAGTAAGGGCTATGGCTACACCTTC. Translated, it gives CASRPDSKGYGYTF. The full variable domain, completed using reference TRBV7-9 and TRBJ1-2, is DTGVSQNPRHKITKRGQNVTFRCDPISEHNRLYWYRQTLGQGPEFLTYFQNEAQLEKSRLLSDRFSAERPKGSFSTLEIQRTEQGDSAMYLCASRPDSKGYGYTFGSGTRLTVV.

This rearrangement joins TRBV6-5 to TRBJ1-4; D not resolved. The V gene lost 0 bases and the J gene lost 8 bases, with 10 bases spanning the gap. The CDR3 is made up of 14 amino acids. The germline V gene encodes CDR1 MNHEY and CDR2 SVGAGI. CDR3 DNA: TGTGCCAGCAGTTACTCGGCCCCGGAGGAAAAACTGTTTTTT. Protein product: CASSYSAPEEKLFF.

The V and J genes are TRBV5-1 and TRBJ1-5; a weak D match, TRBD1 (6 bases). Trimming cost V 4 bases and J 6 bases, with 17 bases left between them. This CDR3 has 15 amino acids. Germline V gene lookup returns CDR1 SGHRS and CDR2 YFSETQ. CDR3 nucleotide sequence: TGCGCCAGCAGCCCGGGACAAACACGCGGTCAGCCCCAGCATTTT. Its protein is CASSPGQTRGQPQHF.

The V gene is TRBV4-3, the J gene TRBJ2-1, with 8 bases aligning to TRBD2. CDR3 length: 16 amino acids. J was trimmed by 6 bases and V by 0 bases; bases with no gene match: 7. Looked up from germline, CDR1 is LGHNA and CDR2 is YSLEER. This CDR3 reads CASSQDGQRGRNEQFF. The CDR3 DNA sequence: TGCGCCAGCAGCCAAGATGGTCAGCGGGGGCGCAATGAGCAGTTCTTC.

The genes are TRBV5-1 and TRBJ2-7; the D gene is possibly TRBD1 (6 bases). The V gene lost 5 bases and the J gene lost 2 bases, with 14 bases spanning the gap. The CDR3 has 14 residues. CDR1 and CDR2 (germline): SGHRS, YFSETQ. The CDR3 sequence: CASRPQGSTYEQYF. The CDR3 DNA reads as TGCGCCAGCAGGCCACAGGGATCCACCTACGAGCAGTACTTC.